This is a list of T cell receptor beta chains from one sample in a study of T-cell reconstitution after alpha-beta-depleted transplantation in children. From the PCR reads, TCRdb called clonotypes with MiXCR, one entry per CDR3 protein. The table lists more than 200,000 distinct CDR3 sequences, over 9.5% of them singletons. The sequences come from PBMCs from the stem cell graft donor, collected from the stem cell graft. The source is a human donor who donated a stem cell graft to a child with SCID. CDR3s include the opening cysteine and the closing phenylalanine or tryptophan. A D gene is named only where the DNA matches it firmly. The listing skips clone size in some rows; elsewhere it reads once, few, many or a size class.

v_call	clone_size	d_call	j_call	cdr3_nt	cdr3_aa
TRBV5-1	many	TRBD1	TRBJ2-3	TGCGCCAGCAGCCTAGGACAGGGTCGGAAGTATTTT	CASSLGQGRKYF
TRBV20-1	many	TRBD1	TRBJ2-2	TGCAGTGCTAGAGATATCGACAGGGCCGACACCGGGGAGCTGTTTTTT	CSARDIDRADTGELFF
TRBV29-1	many	TRBD1	TRBJ2-2	TGCAGCGCAGCGGGACAGGGTGGCACCGGGGAGCTGTTTTTT	CSAAGQGGTGELFF
TRBV7-3	few	NA	TRBJ2-2	TGTGCCAGCAGCTTAACTGTACAGAACACCGGGGAGCTGTTTTTT	CASSLTVQNTGELFF
TRBV5-1	many	TRBD2	TRBJ2-3	TGCGCCAGCTATGACGGGGGGTCTACGTACACAGATACGCAGTATTTT	CASYDGGSTYTDTQYF
TRBV7-9	many	NA	TRBJ1-5	TGTGCCAGCAGCTTAAACCCCGAACAGCCCCAGCATTTT	CASSLNPEQPQHF
TRBV7-9	many	NA	TRBJ2-3	TGTGCCAGCAGGCCCACGCTAGGGATAAGCACAGATACGCAGTATTTT	CASRPTLGISTDTQYF
TRBV18	few	TRBD2	TRBJ2-1	TGTGCCAGCTCACCACTCTCCGGGGGGGCCTCGGATGAGCAGTTCTTC	CASSPLSGGASDEQFF
TRBV25-1	NA	TRBD1	TRBJ1-5	TGTGCCAGCAGTGATCGACAGGGGCAGCCCCAGCATTTT	CASSDRQGQPQHF
TRBV20-1	many	NA	TRBJ2-4	TGCAGTGCAACCAGGCGTGACAAAAACATTCAGTACTTC	CSATRRDKNIQYF
TRBV14	many	NA	TRBJ1-1	TGTGCCAGCAGCGGACAGCTTGAAGCTTTCTTT	CASSGQLEAFF
TRBV12-3/TRBV12-4	many	NA	TRBJ2-2	TGTGCCAGCAGTCCGAACCTGGGACTTATGAACACCGGGGAGCTGTTTTTT	CASSPNLGLMNTGELFF
TRBV29-1	many	TRBD1	TRBJ1-1	TGCAGCGTTCATCCGGGACAGGGGGACACTGAAGCTTTCTTT	CSVHPGQGDTEAFF
TRBV9	NA	NA	TRBJ1-4	TGTGCCAGCAGCGTCCGGGGAAACAATGAAAAACTGTTTTTT	CASSVRGNNEKLFF
TRBV5-1	few	NA	TRBJ1-5	TGCGCCAGCAGCTTTCTCGGGGGCAATCAGCCCCAGCATTTT	CASSFLGGNQPQHF
TRBV27	many	NA	TRBJ2-7	TGTGCCAGCAGTTTTGGGGGAGGAAGCTCCTACGAGCAGTACTTC	CASSFGGGSSYEQYF
TRBV5-6	many	NA	TRBJ2-2	TGTGCCAGCAGCTTGGCGATAAACACCGGGGAGCTGTTTTTT	CASSLAINTGELFF
TRBV5-1	many	NA	TRBJ1-1	TGCGCCAGCAGCTTGAGGGGACCGGCTGAAGCTTTCTTT	CASSLRGPAEAFF
TRBV6-5	many	NA	TRBJ1-3	TGTGCCAGCAGTTACTCATCCGGGGGTGGAAACACCATATATTTT	CASSYSSGGGNTIYF
TRBV5-1	many	NA	TRBJ2-2	TGCGCCAGCAGCTTGGTCGCAGGAGCGAACACCGGGGAGCTGTTTTTT	CASSLVAGANTGELFF
TRBV12-3/TRBV12-4	many	NA	TRBJ1-1	TGTGCCAGCAGCTCGGGACTCCCGGGGACTGAAGCTTTCTTT	CASSSGLPGTEAFF
TRBV7-2	many	TRBD2	TRBJ2-1	TGTGCCAGCAGCCCGCTAGCGGGGGGCCTCCAGGAGGAGCAGTTCTTC	CASSPLAGGLQEEQFF
TRBV7-9	many	NA	TRBJ2-3	TGTGCCAGCAGCGCGGTTATATCCACAGACGGGCTAGATACGCAGTATTTT	CASSAVISTDGLDTQYF
TRBV12-3/TRBV12-4	many	NA	TRBJ1-6	TGTGCCAGCAGTTTAGGGGTGGCTTCACCCCTCCACTTT	CASSLGVASPLHF
TRBV28	many	NA	TRBJ2-5	TGTGCCAGCAGTCGACAGGTCCAAGAGACCCAGTACTTC	CASSRQVQETQYF
TRBV4-3	many	TRBD1	TRBJ1-2	TGCGCCAGCAGCCAAGAGGCTTGGGGACAGGGGATCTATGGCTACACCTTC	CASSQEAWGQGIYGYTF
TRBV20-1	many	NA	TRBJ2-7	TGCAGTGCTAGAGGGGGGGCTCTCTCCTACGAGCAGTACTTC	CSARGGALSYEQYF
TRBV13	many	TRBD1	TRBJ2-7	TGTGCCAGCAGCTTATTAGACGACAGGGGCTACGAGCAGTACTTC	CASSLLDDRGYEQYF
TRBV4-1	many	NA	TRBJ1-5	TGCGCCAGCAGCCAAGAGAACCGGGCCCCAGTTTGGCCCCAGCATTTT	CASSQENRAPVWPQHF
TRBV4-3	many	TRBD2	TRBJ2-2	TGCGCCAGCAGCCATGGCAGCGGGGCGACCAACACCGGGGAGCTGTTTTTT	CASSHGSGATNTGELFF
TRBV4-3	many	NA	TRBJ2-3	TGCGCCAGCAGCCAAGAGGGGACAGATACGCAGTATTTT	CASSQEGTDTQYF
TRBV7-9	many	NA	TRBJ2-7	TGTGCCAGCAGCTTAGGGCCACAGGCCTACGAGCAGTACTTC	CASSLGPQAYEQYF
TRBV5-5	NA	TRBD1	TRBJ2-5	TGTGCCAGCAGTATCCAAGCGGCCACAGGGGGTCGACAAGAGACCCAGTACTTC	CASSIQAATGGRQETQYF
TRBV12-3/TRBV12-4	many	TRBD1	TRBJ1-2	TGTGCCAGCAGCAGGGCCGGGACAGGGATCTATGGCTACACCTTC	CASSRAGTGIYGYTF
TRBV29-1	many	NA	TRBJ1-5	TGCAGCGTTGAAGATCAGCCAGCTAGCAATCAGCCCCAGCATTTT	CSVEDQPASNQPQHF
TRBV7-9	few	NA	TRBJ2-7	TGTGCCAGCAGCCCGCCAGTGGGGCAGGGCTCCTACGAGCAGTACTTC	CASSPPVGQGSYEQYF
TRBV20-1	many	NA	TRBJ1-1	TGCAGTGCTTCTCACATGAACACTGAAGCTTTCTTT	CSASHMNTEAFF
TRBV2	many	NA	TRBJ1-5	TGTGCCAGCAACCAGGGTCATAGCAATCAGCCCCAGCATTTT	CASNQGHSNQPQHF
TRBV5-1	many	NA	TRBJ2-1	TGCGCCAGCAGCTTGGCAGCAAACAATGAGCAGTTCTTC	CASSLAANNEQFF
TRBV7-3	many	NA	TRBJ2-7	TGTGCCAGCAGCTTAACGGGGGTAGGGCAGCACGAGCAGTACTTC	CASSLTGVGQHEQYF
TRBV29-1	many	NA	TRBJ2-7	TGCAGCGTTGGGGTCAGGGGCTCCTACGAGCAGTACTTC	CSVGVRGSYEQYF
TRBV18	NA	TRBD1	TRBJ2-7	TGTGCCAGCTCACCACCGAGACAGGGCAATCACGAGCAGTACTTC	CASSPPRQGNHEQYF
TRBV3-1	NA	TRBD2	TRBJ2-5	TGTGCCAGCAGCCAACGGACTAGAGGCGAGACCCAGTACTTC	CASSQRTRGETQYF
TRBV28	many	TRBD1	TRBJ1-3	TGTGCCAGCAGCCCGGACAGGAGCTCTGGAAACACCATATATTTT	CASSPDRSSGNTIYF
TRBV20-1	NA	TRBD2	TRBJ2-2	TGCAGTGCTAGAGCTGGGGATAGCGGGGGGACCGGGGAGCTGTTTTTT	CSARAGDSGGTGELFF
TRBV5-5	many	TRBD1	TRBJ1-5	TGTGCCAGCAGCTGGGTGGGGGGGACAGAGCCCCAGCATTTT	CASSWVGGTEPQHF
TRBV20-1	many	NA	TRBJ1-4	TGCAGTGCTACTTCCGCCCTCCTCGGGGAAAAACTGTTTTTT	CSATSALLGEKLFF
TRBV7-2	many	NA	TRBJ1-1	TGTGCCAGCAGCCGGGCCGGCACTGAAGCTTTCTTT	CASSRAGTEAFF
TRBV27	many	NA	TRBJ1-1	TGTGCCAGCAGTTTATTTTACGGGCTGAACACTGAAGCTTTCTTT	CASSLFYGLNTEAFF
TRBV9	many	NA	TRBJ2-3	TGTGCCAGCAGCGTAGGTCCTAGCGTCGCAGATACGCAGTATTTT	CASSVGPSVADTQYF
TRBV5-6	many	NA	TRBJ1-1	TGTGCCAGCAGCTTTAATGTGGTTTTTCCTGAAGCTTTCTTT	CASSFNVVFPEAFF
TRBV6-1	many	TRBD2	TRBJ2-3	TGTGCCAGCAGTGAACGACTAGCGGGGTCTGATACGCAGTATTTT	CASSERLAGSDTQYF
TRBV14	many	TRBD2	TRBJ2-3	TGTGCCAGCAGCCAAGATTGGGCGGGGGGCACAGATACGCAGTATTTT	CASSQDWAGGTDTQYF